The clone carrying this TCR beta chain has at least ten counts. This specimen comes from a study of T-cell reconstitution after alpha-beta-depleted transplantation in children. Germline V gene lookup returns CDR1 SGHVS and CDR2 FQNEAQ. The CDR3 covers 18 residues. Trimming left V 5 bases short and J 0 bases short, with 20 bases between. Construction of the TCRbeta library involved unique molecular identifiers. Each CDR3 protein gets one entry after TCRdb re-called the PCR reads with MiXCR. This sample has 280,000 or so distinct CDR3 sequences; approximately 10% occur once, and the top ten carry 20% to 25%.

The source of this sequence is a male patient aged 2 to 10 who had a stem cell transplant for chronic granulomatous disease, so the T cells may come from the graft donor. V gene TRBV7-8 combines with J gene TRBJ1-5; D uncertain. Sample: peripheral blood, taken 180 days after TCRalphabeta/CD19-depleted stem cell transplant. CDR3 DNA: TGTGCCAGCAGCCTAGGTACTCCGGGAAGCCATAGCAATCAGCCCCAGCATTTT. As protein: CASSLGTPGSHSNQPQHF.